A single sample is the source of the 31 T cell receptor beta chains below, sequenced in a study of T-cell memory formation after mild COVID-19. TCRdb re-derived calls from the 5' RACE reads in MiXCR, one entry per CDR3 protein. The sample lists hundreds of thousands of distinct CDR3 sequences; roughly 25% were seen once. Sequenced sample: PBMCs or a T cell subset sorted from them (not recorded which). The origin of the receptors is an adult woman who had mild COVID-19 (a few samples of this study predate the infection). Cell type and time point are not known.

This clonotype was seen only a few times. The chain carries TRBV4-3 and TRBJ1-2, with TRBD1 matching over 7 bases. The germline CDR1 and CDR2 sequences are LGHNA and YSLEER. V was pared by 0 bases and J by 5 bases, with 6 bases of the junction left unmatched. This CDR3 has 15 residues. In DNA, the CDR3 is TGCGCCAGCAGCCAAGATCTAAGGGGACAGTATGGCTACACCTTC. It is translated as CASSQDLRGQYGYTF.

The rearrangement joins TRBV21-1 to TRBJ2-7; the table's D call of TRBD2 was not tested on the DNA. TRBV21-1 is classified as a pseudogene. This CDR3 is built from 18 residues. CDR3 protein: CASSKVPRASGRVYEQYF. DNA of the CDR3: TGTGCCAGCAGCAAAGTCCCTCGGGCTAGCGGGAGGGTCTACGAGCAGTACTTC.

This clonotype came up a few times. The chain couples TRBV6-6 to TRBJ1-1, with TRBD1 as a possible D gene (6 bases). Germline V lookup: CDR1 MNHNY, CDR2 SVGAGI (reference sequence). This CDR3 is built from 13 residues. Trimming shortened V by 9 bases and J by 0 bases, and 11 bases separated the two germline ends. In DNA, the CDR3 is TGTGCCAGTTGCGGACAGTTGAACACTGAAGCTTTCTTT. Protein sequence: CASCGQLNTEAFF.

V usage is TRBV24-1 and J usage is TRBJ2-2; D remains ambiguous. Trimming pared 0 bases from V and 0 bases from J, leaving 7 bases between. Germline loops: CDR1 KGHDR, CDR2 SFDVKD. The CDR3 totals 16 residues. The chain's CDR3 is CATSDLTDPNTGELFF. CDR3 sequence (DNA): TGTGCCACCAGTGATTTGACGGATCCGAACACCGGGGAGCTGTTTTTT.

This rearrangement joins TRBV5-1 to TRBJ2-1, with a tentative D call TRBD2 (7 bases). This CDR3 contains 12 residues. The V and J ends lost 0 bases and 14 bases respectively, with 12 bases between them. Germline CDR1 and CDR2: SGHRS and YFSETQ. The CDR3 loop is CASSLAGGGEFF. The DNA for the CDR3 is TGCGCCAGCAGCTTGGCCGGCGGGGGCGAGTTCTTC.

A few counts support this clonotype. The rearrangement uses TRBV20-1 and TRBJ2-1; 7 bases match TRBD2. CDR1 and CDR2 (germline): DFQATT, SNEGSKA (reference sequence). The ends lost 7 bases at V and 8 bases at J; junction bases unmatched: 8. The CDR3 has 12 residues. CDR3 in DNA: TGCAGTGGCGAGCGGGGCATCGATGAGCAGTTCTTC. Translating it yields CSGERGIDEQFF.

V is TRBV7-2 and J is TRBJ2-7; possibly TRBD2 for D (6 bases). CDR1 is SGHTA, CDR2 FQGNSA, per germline. The CDR3 totals 14 residues. V lost 2 bases and J 5 bases, leaving 13 bases between the germline ends. The CDR3 DNA reads TGTGCCAGCAGCTTATTCTGGGGGGACGACGAGCAGTACTTC. Its translation is CASSLFWGDDEQYF.

This clonotype was recorded a few times. This chain joins TRBV6-5 and TRBJ2-1; 9 bases line up with TRBD2. J gave up 9 bases and V 0 bases, and 0 bases lay outside the gene matches. This CDR3 has 13 residues. Germline lookup yields CDR1 MNHEY and CDR2 SVGAGI. CDR3 bases: TGTGCCAGCAGTTACTCTAGCGGGAGTGAGCAGTTCTTC. This encodes CASSYSSGSEQFF.

V usage is TRBV30 and J usage is TRBJ1-3; weak D call: TRBD1 (5 bases). The CDR3 length is 13 residues. Germline assignment: CDR1 GTSNPN and CDR2 SVGIG (reference sequence). The V end was cut by 1 base, the J end by 4 bases, with 8 bases between. CDR3 protein: CAWSEGLGNTIYF. CDR3 in DNA: TGTGCCTGGAGTGAGGGGTTAGGAAACACCATATATTTT.

The table lists this clonotype with a few counts. The rearrangement links TRBV5-1 to TRBJ2-3; no firm D call. Germline V lookup: CDR1 SGHRS, CDR2 YFSETQ. CDR3 length: 13 residues. The V gene lost 4 bases and the J gene lost 5 bases, with 11 bases spanning the gap. In nucleotides, the CDR3 is TGCGCCAGCAGCCCCGACCCCGGAGATACGCAGTATTTT. Translating it yields CASSPDPGDTQYF. The entire variable domain, with the rest obtained from reference TRBV5-1 and TRBJ2-3, is as follows: KAGVTQTPRYLIKTRGQQVTLSCSPISGHRSVSWYQQTPGQGLQFLFEYFSETQRNKGNFPGRFSGRQFSNSRSEMNVSTLELGDSALYLCASSPDPGDTQYFGPGTRLTVL.

The chain employs TRBV20-1 and TRBJ2-7; D is unresolved. Trimming shortened V by 5 bases and J by 4 bases, and 15 bases separated the two germline ends. Germline lookup yields CDR1 DFQATT and CDR2 SNEGSKA (reference sequence). The CDR3 has 13 amino acids. CDR3 residues: CSALAGPQYEQYF. The CDR3 DNA reads as TGCAGTGCTCTGGCCGGCCCGCAGTACGAGCAGTACTTC.

The table lists this clonotype with a few counts. The chain joins TRBV5-1 to TRBJ2-5; perhaps TRBD2 as D (5 bases). V lost 5 bases and J lost 0, with 11 bases in between. The CDR3 spans 14 residues. Per germline, CDR1 SGHRS and CDR2 YFSETQ. CDR3 nucleotide sequence: TGCGCCAGCAGATTTGTAGCGAACCAAGAGACCCAGTACTTC. Its protein product is CASRFVANQETQYF.

The chain has TRBV27 and TRBJ2-7; 14 bases fit TRBD2. V lost 5 bases to trimming and J lost 4 bases; unmatched junction nucleotides: 7. The CDR3 length is 16 residues. Germline values: CDR1 MNHEY, CDR2 SMNVEV (reference sequence). The CDR3 coding sequence is TGTGCCAGCAGTCCGACGGGACTAGCGGGGGCATACGAGCAGTACTTC. Translated, it gives CASSPTGLAGAYEQYF.

The chain uses TRBV9 and TRBJ2-1; D unresolved. V was shortened by 0 bases and J by 7 bases, with 8 bases between the two germline ends. The CDR3 is 13 residues long. CDR1 is SGDLS and CDR2 is YYNGEE in the germline V gene. CDR3 residues: CASSVALVNEQFF. For the CDR3, the DNA is TGTGCCAGCAGCGTAGCTCTAGTTAATGAGCAGTTCTTC.

This chain connects TRBV7-2 to TRBJ2-1; tentative D call: TRBD1 (5 bases). This CDR3 is built from 14 residues. V lost 8 bases and J lost 2, with 13 bases in between. Germline assignment: CDR1 SGHTA and CDR2 FQGNSA. This CDR3 reads CASGWGAPYNEQFF. CDR3 nucleotides: TGTGCCAGCGGCTGGGGCGCACCCTACAATGAGCAGTTCTTC.

The chain links TRBV7-2 to TRBJ2-1; TRBD2 matches 9 bases. This CDR3 comprises 15 residues. Germline V gene lookup returns CDR1 SGHTA and CDR2 FQGNSA. Germline trimming cut 6 bases from V and 12 bases from J; bases unmatched to any gene: 15. CDR3 nucleotides: TGTGCCAGCAGTTATTCGGGACTAGCACAGATCCGGCAGTTCTTC. It encodes CASSYSGLAQIRQFF.

This clonotype appeared a few times. The CDR3 nucleotides are TGTGCCAGCAGCTTAGGAGGGGAGAAGGCCAATGAGCAGTTCTTC. Translation gives CASSLGGEKANEQFF. The V and J genes are TRBV7-3 and TRBJ2-1; tentatively, D is TRBD2 (6 bases). Deletions cut 2 bases from V and 6 bases from J, with 14 bases between. The CDR3 contains 15 residues. Germline values: CDR1 SGHTA, CDR2 FQGTGA.

This clonotype was recorded a few times. This rearrangement joins TRBV2 to TRBJ2-6; 8 bases map to TRBD1. The CDR3 sequence is 16 residues long. After removal of 4 bases from V and 0 bases from J, the junction contained 2 bases not matched to a gene. Germline V gives CDR1 SNHLY, CDR2 FYNNEI. The CDR3 nucleotides read TGTGCCAGCAGTGCCACAGGGGGCTCTGGGGCCAACGTCCTGACTTTC. Amino acids: CASSATGGSGANVLTF.

The chain recombines TRBV7-8 with TRBJ1-1; tentatively, D is TRBD1 (6 bases). Germline V lookup: CDR1 SGHVS, CDR2 FQNEAQ. This CDR3 spans 15 amino acids. Trimming cost V 5 bases and J 5 bases, with 18 bases left between them. Here the CDR3 DNA reads TGTGCCAGCAGCCCCAGGAGGCTTAGGGGGACTGAAGCTTTCTTT. As protein: CASSPRRLRGTEAFF.

V is TRBV6-2 or TRBV6-3 and J is TRBJ2-1, with 7 bases that match TRBD1. Germline CDR1 reads MNHEY; CDR2 reads SVGEGT. Trimming at V came to 2 bases and at J to 8 bases, leaving 9 bases not matched to a gene. The CDR3 extends over 15 amino acids. The CDR3 DNA reads TGTGCCAGCAGTTACCACGTGACAGGGCGGGATGAGCAGTTCTTC. It translates to CASSYHVTGRDEQFF.

The J gene is TRBJ1-1, the V gene TRBV27; weak D call: TRBD1 (5 bases). This CDR3 comprises 16 residues. The ends were cut back, 2 bases at V and 1 base at J, with 14 bases in the middle. The germline gives CDR1 MNHEY, CDR2 SMNVEV (reference sequence). DNA of the CDR3: TGTGCCAGCAGTTTAGGCAGGGTGGTTCAGAACACTGAAGCTTTCTTT. Translating it yields CASSLGRVVQNTEAFF.

CDR3 bases: TGTGCCAGCAGCGAGACAGGGGCAGACTATGGCTACACCTTC. This sequence encodes CASSETGADYGYTF. This sequence joins TRBV9 and TRBJ1-2; 8 bases are shared with TRBD1. V lost 3 bases, J lost 3 bases, and 4 bases stayed unmatched. The CDR3 has 14 residues. The germline gives CDR1 SGDLS, CDR2 YYNGEE. Supplemented by reference TRBV9 and TRBJ1-2, the full variable domain reads DSGVTQTPKHLITATGQRVTLRCSPRSGDLSVYWYQQSLDQGLQFLIQYYNGEERAKGNILERFSAQQFPDLHSELNLSSLELGDSALYFCASSETGADYGYTFGSGTRLTVV.

The chain links TRBV7-3 to TRBJ2-1; maybe TRBD2 (6 bases). This CDR3 is built from 13 residues. V gave up 3 bases and J gave up 9 bases, with 12 bases separating them. In germline, CDR1 is SGHTA, CDR2 FQGTGA. CDR3 DNA sequence: TGTGCCAGCAGCTTCAGCCTGGGGGGTGAGCAGTTCTTC. Translated: CASSFSLGGEQFF.

This clonotype came up many times. The V and J genes are TRBV24-1 and TRBJ2-1, with 8 positions matching TRBD1. Germline assignment: CDR1 KGHDR and CDR2 SFDVKD. The CDR3 loop spans 16 amino acids. Germline trimming cut 0 bases from V and 7 bases from J; bases unmatched to any gene: 7. The CDR3 spells CATSDLGQGNSNEQFF. CDR3 nucleotides: TGTGCCACCAGTGATTTGGGACAGGGAAACAGTAATGAGCAGTTCTTC.

This sequence joins TRBV9 and TRBJ2-7; 9 nucleotides agree with TRBD2. CDR3 length: 14 amino acids. The J segment lost 6 bases and the V segment lost 4 bases, leaving 8 bases of the junction unmatched. CDR1 is SGDLS, CDR2 YYNGEE, per germline. CDR3 nucleotides: TGTGCCAGCAGCCCGAGTAGCGGGAGCGCCGAGCAGTACTTC. It yields the protein CASSPSSGSAEQYF.

The gene calls are TRBV7-9 and TRBJ2-3, with 10 bases fitting TRBD2. V gave up 5 bases and J gave up 2 bases; unmatched junction bases: 4. CDR3 length equals 15 residues. Germline V gene lookup returns CDR1 SEHNR and CDR2 FQNEAQ (reference sequence). CDR3 nucleotide sequence: TGTGCCAGCAGCCGGACTAGCGGAAACACAGATACGCAGTATTTT. It specifies CASSRTSGNTDTQYF. Supplemented by reference TRBV7-9 and TRBJ2-3, the full variable domain reads DTGVSQNPRHKITKRGQNVTFRCDPISEHNRLYWYRQTLGQGPEFLTYFQNEAQLEKSRLLSDRFSAERPKGSFSTLEIQRTEQGDSAMYLCASSRTSGNTDTQYFGPGTRLTVL.

This clonotype occurred a few times. The chain joins TRBV24-1 to TRBJ1-1; 7 bases are a match to TRBD1. Germline V gene sequence: CDR1 KGHDR, CDR2 SFDVKD. V trimming: 7 bases; J trimming: 4 bases; junction bases outside the gene matches: 11. CDR3 length: 15 residues. The CDR3 sequence: CATSSPAGGSTEAFF. The CDR3 DNA is TGTGCCACCAGCAGTCCGGCAGGGGGGAGCACTGAAGCTTTCTTT.

The chain combines TRBV12-3 or TRBV12-4 with TRBJ2-7; D ambiguous. Trimming removed 5 bases from V and 1 base from J, with 15 bases in between. There are 15 residues in the CDR3. This chain's CDR3 is CASSEDPLTSYEQYF. The CDR3 region has the DNA TGTGCCAGCAGTGAAGACCCCCTAACGTCCTACGAGCAGTACTTC.

The chain has TRBV5-1 and TRBJ2-7; 8 nucleotides agree with TRBD1. Germline-derived CDR1 and CDR2 are SGHRS and YFSETQ. This CDR3 is 16 amino acids long. The V gene end was trimmed by 0 bases and the J gene end by 3 bases; junction bases not matched to a gene: 8. CDR3 sequence: CASSLARTGLYYEQYF. DNA of the CDR3: TGCGCCAGCAGCTTGGCCCGGACAGGGCTCTACTACGAGCAGTACTTC.

This clonotype turned up a few times. CDR3 region: CASNHRAGGKETQYF. DNA of the CDR3: TGTGCCAGTAACCACCGGGCGGGAGGGAAAGAGACCCAGTACTTC. This chain links TRBV19 with TRBJ2-5, with 9 bases aligning to TRBD2. The CDR3 totals 15 residues. Germline V gene data show CDR1 as LNHDA and CDR2 as SQIVND (reference sequence). The trim removed 7 bases at V and 3 bases at J, leaving 9 bases unmatched.

This clonotype occurred a few times. V is TRBV12-3 or TRBV12-4 and J is TRBJ1-3, with D maybe TRBD1 (6 bases). The CDR3 spans 15 residues. V shed 3 bases and J shed 2 bases, with 11 bases lying between them. The CDR3 DNA follows: TGTGCCAGCAGTTTTCAGGGGTTTACTGGAAACACCATATATTTT. Protein: CASSFQGFTGNTIYF.